These 28 T cell receptor beta chains originate from one sample sequenced in a study of identical twins. TCRdb re-derived calls from the 5' RACE reads in MiXCR, one entry per CDR3 protein. The sample carries fewer than 350,000 distinct CDR3 sequences, approximately 8.5% recorded once. The same sample was also used in a study of yellow fever vaccine responses in identical twins.

Sample: memory (CD45RO+) T cells sorted from blood. Receptors were obtained from a woman in her late teens or twenties in good health.

The chain uses TRBV6-5 and TRBJ1-2; 9 bases are shared with TRBD1. The CDR3 covers 14 residues. V gave up 4 bases and J gave up 4 bases; unmatched junction bases: 4. From germline, CDR1 is MNHEY and CDR2 SVGAGI. CDR3 in DNA: TGTGCCAGCAGTTCGGGACAGGGAATCTATGGCTACACCTTC. Its translation is CASSSGQGIYGYTF.

The table lists this clonotype with many counts. CDR3 protein: CASSDNQVTSNTEAFF. The CDR3 DNA reads TGTGCCAGCTCAGACAACCAGGTAACCTCGAACACTGAAGCTTTCTTT. This chain connects TRBV18 to TRBJ1-1; no clear D. The germline V and J ends were trimmed by 5 bases and 1 base, with 17 bases remaining between them. This CDR3 contains 16 residues. CDR1 is KGHSH, CDR2 LQKENI, per germline.

A few counts support this clonotype. The gene calls are TRBV3-1 and TRBJ1-1; D uncertain. Germline assignment: CDR1 LGHDT and CDR2 YNNKEL (reference sequence). The ends were cut back, 2 bases at V and 3 bases at J, with 4 bases in the middle. CDR3 length: 12 amino acids. This CDR3 is CASSQIHTEAFF. CDR3 DNA: TGTGCCAGCAGCCAAATCCACACTGAAGCTTTCTTT.

This clonotype was recorded at least ten times. The gene calls are TRBV20-1 and TRBJ1-6; D might be TRBD1 (5 bases). This CDR3 is built from 12 residues. The V end was cut by 4 bases, the J end by 9 bases, with 10 bases between. Germline values: CDR1 DFQATT, CDR2 SNEGSKA (reference sequence). The CDR3 loop is CSATQGSSPLHF. The CDR3 DNA follows: TGCAGTGCTACCCAGGGTTCTTCACCCCTCCACTTT.

The CDR3 here is CASSLNPVKTGSPLHF. The CDR3 DNA reads as TGTGCCAGCAGCTTAAACCCCGTAAAGACCGGATCACCCCTCCACTTT. The chain couples TRBV7-3 to TRBJ1-6, with D unclear. CDR1 and CDR2 (germline): SGHTA, FQGTGA. Trimming cost V 1 base and J 10 bases, with 17 bases left between them. This CDR3 region has 16 residues.

This chain links TRBV6-2 or TRBV6-3 with TRBJ1-2, with 7 bases identical to TRBD1. Germline V gives CDR1 MNHEY, CDR2 SVGEGT. CDR3 length equals 15 residues. V was pared by 7 bases and J by 7 bases, with 15 bases of the junction left unmatched. The CDR3 protein is CASKPRGVRGIGYTF. The CDR3 bases are TGTGCCAGCAAACCCCGAGGCGTCAGGGGGATTGGCTACACCTTC.

This rearrangement joins TRBV12-3 or TRBV12-4 to TRBJ2-7; tentatively, D is TRBD1 (5 bases). Between the trimmed V and J ends, which lost 1 base and 0 bases, there was a span of 10 bases. The CDR3 is made up of 15 amino acids. The CDR3 region is CASSLGFTGSYEQYF. The CDR3 coding sequence is TGTGCCAGCAGTTTAGGGTTTACAGGCTCCTACGAGCAGTACTTC.

The chain joins TRBV28 to TRBJ2-7, with TRBD2 identical over 9 bases. V was clipped by 4 bases and J by 2 bases; unmatched bases: 3. The CDR3 has 14 residues. Germline V lookup: CDR1 MDHEN, CDR2 SYDVKM. The chain's CDR3 is CASSYRTSAYEQYF. CDR3 coding DNA: TGTGCCAGCAGTTATCGGACTAGCGCCTACGAGCAGTACTTC.

This clonotype was counted at least ten times. The CDR3 nucleotides read TGTGCCAGCAGCCCAACCGGAGGGTACAGCAATGAGCAGTTCTTC. It codes for CASSPTGGYSNEQFF. V usage is TRBV12-3 or TRBV12-4 and J usage is TRBJ2-1; D possibly corresponds to TRBD2 (6 bases). The CDR3 extends over 15 amino acids. V shed 6 bases and J shed 6 bases, with 18 bases lying between them.

The chain is built from TRBV12-3 or TRBV12-4 and TRBJ2-3; 14 bases are a match to TRBD2. This CDR3 contains 18 residues. The DNA for the CDR3 is TGTACCTGCAGTTTCCGGGGACTAGCGGGGGCCCGCACAGATACGCAGTATTTT. Residues: CTCSFRGLAGARTDTQYF.

The V gene is TRBV19, the J gene TRBJ2-1; 8 bases are a match to TRBD2. The CDR3 extends over 15 amino acids. CDR1 and CDR2 (germline): LNHDA, SQIVND (reference sequence). Trimming at V came to 7 bases and at J to 3 bases, leaving 8 bases not matched to a gene. The CDR3 reads CASTSRGGFYNEQFF. The DNA for the CDR3 is TGTGCCAGTACTTCACGGGGGGGCTTCTACAATGAGCAGTTCTTC.

The table lists this clonotype with a few counts. A read error may account for a junction end that differs from germline. The rearrangement links TRBV20-1 to TRBJ2-3, with D possibly TRBD2 on 5 matching bases. The CDR3 length is 14 residues. Germline-derived CDR1 and CDR2 are DFQATT and SNEGSKA (reference sequence). CDR3 amino acids: CSARGDYHTDTQYF. In DNA form, the CDR3 reads TGCAGTGCCAGAGGAGACTATCACACAGATACGCAGTATTTT.

This clonotype was counted a few times. The CDR3 coding sequence is TGTGCCAGCAGTTCACCTAGCGGGGGAACCTACGAGCAGTACTTC. Its protein is CASSSPSGGTYEQYF. The rearrangement joins TRBV27 to TRBJ2-7, with 10 nucleotides matching TRBD2. The CDR3 extends over 15 amino acids. CDR1 is MNHEY, CDR2 SMNVEV, per germline (reference sequence). V was pared by 4 bases and J by 2 bases, with 5 bases of the junction left unmatched.

V and J are TRBV20-1 and TRBJ2-3; either TRBD1 or TRBD2 may fit D (5 bases each). The CDR3 spans 14 residues. Trimming stripped 4 bases from V and 0 bases from J, with 11 bases between. The germline V gene encodes CDR1 DFQATT and CDR2 SNEGSKA (reference sequence). This CDR3 reads CSATVGVSTDTQYF. The CDR3 bases are TGCAGTGCTACAGTGGGGGTGAGCACAGATACGCAGTATTTT.

In its sample, this clonotype was seen many times. The rearrangement links TRBV5-1 to TRBJ2-2, with D possibly being TRBD2 (6 bases). Germline V gene lookup returns CDR1 SGHRS and CDR2 YFSETQ. The CDR3 loop spans 18 amino acids. Between the trimmed V and J ends, which lost 2 bases and 3 bases, there was a span of 20 bases. CDR3 sequence (DNA): TGCGCCAGCAGCTTTAGTTCTCTTGCTAGCGAGGACACCGGGGAGCTGTTTTTT. This gives the protein CASSFSSLASEDTGELFF.

This chain uses TRBV6-5 with TRBJ1-2; 7 positions match TRBD1. This CDR3 region has 15 residues. Germline CDR1 is MNHEY and CDR2 is SVGAGI. Trimming at V came to 2 bases and at J to 7 bases, leaving 10 bases not matched to a gene. CDR3 region: CASSYAPWAGGGYTF. The CDR3 DNA reads TGTGCCAGCAGTTACGCTCCCTGGGCAGGGGGTGGCTACACCTTC.

There are many counts of this clonotype. The rearrangement uses TRBV28 and TRBJ2-4, with D tentatively TRBD2 (6 bases). The V end was cut by 6 bases, the J end by 1 base, with 13 bases between. Germline CDR1 MDHEN, CDR2 SYDVKM. The CDR3 is made up of 15 amino acids. The CDR3 DNA follows: TGTGCCAGCAGACTCCCCGGGACTGCCAAAAACATTCAGTACTTC. Translation gives CASRLPGTAKNIQYF.

This clonotype came up a few times. This chain joins TRBV20-1 and TRBJ1-2, with a possible D match to TRBD1 (5 bases). The CDR3 sequence is 13 residues long. Germline assignment: CDR1 DFQATT and CDR2 SNEGSKA (reference sequence). The V gene lost 6 bases and the J gene lost 10 bases, with 21 bases spanning the gap. The DNA of the CDR3 is TGCAGTGCCTATACGACAAGGGGCGAAGACTACACCTTC. The encoded protein is CSAYTTRGEDYTF.

In this sample, this clonotype turned up many times. The chain joins TRBV25-1 to TRBJ1-4; TRBD1 matches at 9 bases. Per the germline V gene, CDR1 is MGHDK and CDR2 is SYGVNS. The CDR3 runs 15 residues. Trimming removed 4 bases from V and 5 bases from J; junction bases left unmatched: 5. The CDR3 nucleotides read TGTGCCAGCAGTGCCCCCGGGACAGGGAATGAAAAACTGTTTTTT. The encoded protein is CASSAPGTGNEKLFF. The full variable domain, its missing parts supplied by reference TRBV25-1 and TRBJ1-4, is EADIYQTPRYLVIGTGKKITLECSQTMGHDKMYWYQQDPGMELHLIHYSYGVNSTEKGDLSSESTVSRIRTEHFPLTLESARPSHTSQYLCASSAPGTGNEKLFFGSGTQLSVL.

This clonotype appeared a single time. A much bigger clone sits one base away, suggesting this may be a read error. The chain combines TRBV3-1 with TRBJ2-7; the D gene is possibly TRBD2 (5 bases). The CDR3 length is 13 residues. CDR1 and CDR2 (germline): LGHDT, YNNKEL (reference sequence). Trimming removed 3 bases at V and 7 bases at J, with 13 bases between. The CDR3 loop reads CASSHGLLGEQYV. The CDR3 DNA reads as TGTGCCAGCAGCCATGGACTCCTTGGGGAGCAGTACGTC.

This clonotype has only a few counts. The chain is built from TRBV3-1 and TRBJ1-6; 11 nucleotides align to TRBD1. The CDR3 length is 16 residues. The germline V gene has CDR1 LGHDT and CDR2 YNNKEL (reference sequence). V shed 6 bases, J shed 8 bases, and the junction held 9 bases outside the gene matches. CDR3 sequence: CASSPRTGGKDSPLHF. The CDR3 coding sequence is TGTGCCAGCAGTCCTAGGACAGGGGGCAAGGATTCACCCCTCCACTTT.

This clonotype has only a few counts. The chain carries TRBV20-1 and TRBJ2-3, with TRBD1 identical over 8 bases. Germline V gives CDR1 DFQATT, CDR2 SNEGSKA (reference sequence). The CDR3 loop spans 17 amino acids. After removal of 6 bases from V and 2 bases from J, the junction contained 16 bases not matched to a gene. CDR3: CSARGDRAGGVTDTQYF. The CDR3 DNA is TGCAGTGCCCGAGGGGACAGAGCAGGGGGCGTCACAGATACGCAGTATTTT.

This chain uses TRBV28 with TRBJ2-2, with D possibly matching TRBD2 (6 bases). CDR1 and CDR2 from the germline V gene are MDHEN and SYDVKM. Trimming took off 3 bases at V and 0 bases at J, with 11 bases between the two ends. This CDR3 has 16 amino acids. The CDR3 nucleotides are TGTGCCAGCAGTTTGCGGGGTAGGGCGAACACCGGGGAGCTGTTTTTT. It yields the protein CASSLRGRANTGELFF.

The table lists this clonotype with a count of one. The germline gene is not matched at one end of the junction; a read error may be the cause. The genes are TRBV27 and TRBJ2-3; 9 nucleotides match TRBD2. Per the germline V gene, CDR1 is MNHEY and CDR2 is SMNVEV (reference sequence). This CDR3 contains 17 residues. The CDR3 DNA follows: TGTGCCAGCAGTTCCTACTCCACTAGCGGGCTCACAGATACGCAGTACTTT. This sequence encodes CASSSYSTSGLTDTQYF.

This clonotype was counted many times. Here the CDR3 reads CSGLAVRFDTQYF. The CDR3 DNA sequence: TGCAGTGGGCTAGCGGTACGGTTCGATACGCAGTATTTT. The chain employs TRBV20-1 and TRBJ2-3, with TRBD2 matching over 7 bases. The CDR3 is 13 amino acids. The V gene's germline CDR1 is DFQATT and CDR2 SNEGSKA (reference sequence). Trimming cost V 7 bases and J 6 bases; bases outside gene matches: 10.

In its sample, this clonotype was seen a few times. This rearrangement joins TRBV11-2 to TRBJ1-1, with D unclear. Germline CDR1 reads SGHAT; CDR2 reads FQNNGV. This CDR3 spans 15 amino acids. The V and J ends lost 1 base and 4 bases respectively, with 13 bases between them. DNA of the CDR3: TGTGCCAGCAGCTTAGGAGGGCCTCGACGCACTGAAGCTTTCTTT. Amino acid sequence: CASSLGGPRRTEAFF.

For the CDR3, the DNA is TGTGCCAGCTGTTTCCTAGCGGGGGCCCCCCGCAACACCGGGGAGCTGTTTTTT. It is translated as CASCFLAGAPRNTGELFF. The chain combines TRBV2 with TRBJ2-2, with 10 bases lining up with TRBD2. V trimming: 8 bases; J trimming: 2 bases; junction bases outside the gene matches: 14. The CDR3 is 18 amino acids. The germline V gene has CDR1 SNHLY and CDR2 FYNNEI.

The gene calls are TRBV11-1 and TRBJ2-1; 8 nucleotides match TRBD2. This CDR3 spans 18 amino acids. V gave up 5 bases and J gave up 6 bases; unmatched junction bases: 18. From germline, CDR1 is SGHAT and CDR2 FQDESV (reference sequence). The DNA of the CDR3 is TGTGCCAGCAGCCCTAGAGCATGGGCGGGAGGAATATCCAATGAGCAGTTCTTC. Its protein product is CASSPRAWAGGISNEQFF.